One sample yielded the 30 T cell receptor beta chains listed below, sequenced in a study of blood T cell repertoires in COVID-19. Sequenced by immunoSEQ multiplex PCR; TCRdb stores in-frame clones only, minus some. The table lists approximately 100,000 clones, around nine tenths of them singletons. Sequencing was carried out using peripheral blood. The source is a human donor in a cohort sampled during active COVID-19.

The rearrangement links TRBV28 to TRBJ2-5, with 7 bases identical to TRBD2. Per germline, CDR1 MDHEN and CDR2 SYDVKM. This CDR3 spans 10 amino acids. V shed 8 bases and J 9 bases; nucleotides not matched to a gene: 3. The CDR3 region is CASGGVPQYF. In DNA, the CDR3 is TGTGCCAGCGGGGGGGTGCCCCAGTACTTC. The full variable domain, in which reference TRBV28 and TRBJ2-5 provide the parts outside the CDR3, is DVKVTQSSRYLVKRTGEKVFLECVQDMDHENMFWYRQDPGLGLRLIYFSYDVKMKEKGDIPEGYSVSREKKERFSLILESASTNQTSMYLCASGGVPQYFGPGTRLLVL.

J is TRBJ2-1 and V is TRBV4-2; 8 bases line up with TRBD2. J gave up 3 bases and V 0 bases, and 7 bases lay outside the gene matches. The CDR3 loop spans 17 amino acids. Germline CDR1 LGHNA, CDR2 YNFKEQ. In DNA form, the CDR3 reads TGTGCCAGCAGCCAAGACGGGGCGGGAGGTTTCTACAATGAGCAGTTCTTC. It specifies CASSQDGAGGFYNEQFF.

The gene calls are TRBV2 and TRBJ2-2; no clear D gene. CDR1 is SNHLY, CDR2 FYNNEI, per germline. The V end was cut by 6 bases, the J end by 1 base, with 9 bases between. CDR3 length equals 14 residues. CDR3 nucleotide sequence: TGTGCCAGCAGCAGGTTGATGAACACCGGGGAGCTGTTTTTT. Amino acid sequence: CASSRLMNTGELFF.

The chain links TRBV27 to TRBJ1-6; no firm D call. The CDR3 spans 12 residues. Deletions cut 5 bases from V and 4 bases from J, with 3 bases between. CDR1 and CDR2 (germline): MNHEY, SMNVEV (reference sequence). The CDR3 coding sequence is TGTGCCAGCAGTCCATATAATTCACCCCTCCACTTT. Its translation is CASSPYNSPLHF.

A few counts support this clone. In DNA, the CDR3 is TGTGCCAGCAGTGAAGCAGGGACAGGGAATTCACCCCTCCACTTT. Amino acids: CASSEAGTGNSPLHF. This chain uses TRBV2 with TRBJ1-6; TRBD1 matches at 9 bases. Per germline, CDR1 SNHLY and CDR2 FYNNEI. The CDR3 length is 15 residues. Losses at the gene ends were 0 bases for V and 7 bases for J; bases not matched to a gene: 1.

This chain connects TRBV28 to TRBJ2-2; the D gene is possibly TRBD2 (6 bases). Germline CDR1 and CDR2: MDHEN and SYDVKM. The CDR3 runs to 13 residues. The V and J ends lost 6 bases and 1 base respectively, with 6 bases between them. CDR3 region: CASRGGNTGELFF. DNA for the CDR3: TGTGCCAGCAGGGGGGGGAACACCGGGGAGCTGTTTTTT.

V and J are TRBV6-4 and TRBJ1-5; D unresolved. The CDR3 contains 9 residues. Germline assignment: CDR1 MRHNA and CDR2 SNTAGT. Trimming left V 10 bases short and J 9 bases short, with 7 bases between. The CDR3 nucleotides read TGTGCCACCCTCGGGCCCCAGCATTTT. Translated, it gives CATLGPQHF.

The gene calls are TRBV29-1 and TRBJ2-5, with 15 bases aligning to TRBD2. The V gene end was trimmed by 7 bases and the J gene end by 7 bases; junction bases not matched to a gene: 19. Germline V CDR1 and CDR2: SQVTM, ANQGSEA. The CDR3 length is 18 residues. The DNA of the CDR3 is TGCAGCGCCCGGACAGTTGGGACTAGCGGGGGGTGGGGCGTGACCCAGTACTTC. Translated, it gives CSARTVGTSGGWGVTQYF.

The chain joins TRBV14 to TRBJ1-6; possibly TRBD1 for D (5 bases). The ends were cut back, 7 bases at V and 0 bases at J, with 13 bases in the middle. CDR3 length equals 16 residues. Looked up from germline, CDR1 is SGHDN and CDR2 is FVKESK. The CDR3 region is CASILQGFSYNSPLHF. CDR3 nucleotides: TGTGCCAGCATCCTTCAGGGATTCTCCTATAATTCACCCCTCCACTTT.

This chain uses TRBV5-8 with TRBJ2-6; 8 bases line up with TRBD1. The junction had 9 bases not matched to a gene; V was cut back by 4 bases and J by 0 bases. Germline V gene lookup returns CDR1 SGHTS and CDR2 YDEGEE. This CDR3 spans 18 amino acids. The CDR3 DNA is TGTGCCAGCAGCAGCCGACAGGGGCCCTACTCTGGGGCCAACGTCCTGACTTTC. Its protein product is CASSSRQGPYSGANVLTF.

The chain joins TRBV3-1 (or the pseudogene TRBV3-2) to TRBJ2-5, with D unresolved. CDR1 is LGHDT and CDR2 is YNNKEL in the germline V gene (reference sequence). Trimming left V 0 bases short and J 6 bases short, with 5 bases between. The CDR3 is made up of 12 amino acids. The CDR3 loop is CASSQERKTQYF. CDR3 nucleotides: TGTGCCAGCAGCCAAGAGAGGAAGACCCAGTACTTC.

The rearrangement links TRBV5-5 to TRBJ1-2; D possibly corresponds to TRBD1 (5 bases). CDR1 is SGHKS, CDR2 YYEKEE, per germline (reference sequence). CDR3 length: 16 residues. Trimming removed 0 bases from V and 7 bases from J, with 19 bases in between. CDR3 DNA: TGTGCCAGCAGCTTGGCCTCAGGCTCGGGGGACGGTGGCTACACCTTC. Residues: CASSLASGSGDGGYTF.

The chain carries TRBV3-1 (or the pseudogene TRBV3-2) and TRBJ2-2, with 8 bases aligning to TRBD2. The CDR3 spans 17 residues. Germline-derived CDR1 and CDR2 are LGHDT and YNNKEL (reference sequence). The J segment lost 1 base and the V segment lost 0 bases, leaving 4 bases of the junction unmatched. The DNA for the CDR3 is TGTGCCAGCAGCCAAGAAGTTACTAGCGGGAACACCGGGGAGCTGTTTTTT. This sequence encodes CASSQEVTSGNTGELFF.

This clone has just one count. The rearrangement joins TRBV3-1 (or the pseudogene TRBV3-2) to TRBJ2-1, with TRBD2 matching over 8 bases. V gave up 1 base and J gave up 13 bases; unmatched junction bases: 6. This CDR3 spans 13 amino acids. Germline V CDR1 and CDR2: LGHDT, YNNKEL (reference sequence). The CDR3 protein is CASSQGRGAPQFF. The CDR3 nucleotides read TGTGCCAGCAGCCAAGGGCGGGGGGCACCCCAGTTCTTC.

CDR3 bases: TGTGCCAGCAGTGAATTCCCGGGTTGGGAAAAACTGTTTTTT. Translation gives CASSEFPGWEKLFF. J is TRBJ1-4 and V is TRBV6-1, with D unresolved. The V and J ends lost 2 bases and 8 bases respectively, with 12 bases between them. Germline V gives CDR1 MNHNS, CDR2 SASEGT. The length of the CDR3 is 14 residues.

J is TRBJ2-5 and V is TRBV18; tentative D call: TRBD1 (7 bases). V was clipped by 4 bases and J by 5 bases, with 20 bases between them. CDR3 size: 16 residues. In germline, CDR1 is KGHSH, CDR2 LQKENI. The CDR3 protein is CASSLTRGDIMETQYF. The CDR3 bases are TGTGCCAGCTCACTTACCAGGGGGGACATTATGGAGACCCAGTACTTC. The complete variable domain, with remaining parts taken from reference TRBV18 and TRBJ2-5, reads NAGVMQNPRHLVRRRGQEARLRCSPMKGHSHVYWYRQLPEEGLKFMVYLQKENIIDESGMPKERFSAEFPKEGPSILRIQQVVRGDSAAYFCASSLTRGDIMETQYFGPGTRLLVL.

The V gene is TRBV18, the J gene TRBJ1-2; 7 nucleotides agree with TRBD1. V was clipped by 3 bases and J by 1 base; unmatched bases: 8. The CDR3 spans 16 residues. Per the germline V gene, CDR1 is KGHSH and CDR2 is LQKENI. The CDR3 bases are TGTGCCAGCTCACCGGTAGGGACAGAACTTAACTATGGCTACACCTTC. It is translated as CASSPVGTELNYGYTF.

V usage is TRBV27 and J usage is TRBJ1-3, with a possible D match to TRBD1 (5 bases). V shed 5 bases and J shed 1 base, with 12 bases lying between them. The CDR3 covers 15 residues. Germline loops: CDR1 MNHEY, CDR2 SMNVEV (reference sequence). CDR3 nucleotide sequence: TGTGCCAGCAGTCCTCAGGGTATATCTGGAAACACCATATATTTT. Translation: CASSPQGISGNTIYF.

The V gene is TRBV11-2, the J gene TRBJ2-1, with TRBD2 identical over 10 bases. The germline CDR1 and CDR2 sequences are SGHAT and FQNNGV. CDR3 length equals 16 residues. V shed 4 bases and J 5 bases; nucleotides not matched to a gene: 8. The chain's CDR3 is CASSSKLAGTDNEQFF. CDR3 sequence (DNA): TGTGCCAGCAGCTCTAAACTAGCGGGAACGGACAATGAGCAGTTCTTC.

This clone was recorded once. The chain's CDR3 is CASSSAGSSNQPQHF. In DNA, the CDR3 is TGTGCCAGCAGTTCGGCGGGTAGTAGCAATCAGCCCCAGCATTTT. The J gene is TRBJ1-5, the V gene TRBV27; D remains unclear. Deletions cut 4 bases from V and 0 bases from J, with 10 bases between. The CDR3 contains 15 residues. Germline CDR1 MNHEY, CDR2 SMNVEV (reference sequence).

The V gene is TRBV7-9, the J gene TRBJ2-1; 12 nucleotides agree with TRBD1. Per germline, CDR1 SEHNR and CDR2 FQNEAQ (reference sequence). This CDR3 contains 17 residues. V shed 8 bases, J shed 7 bases, and the junction held 15 bases outside the gene matches. CDR3 sequence: CASRGLGGQGAWNEQFF. The DNA for the CDR3 is TGTGCCAGCCGCGGCTTAGGGGGACAGGGGGCTTGGAATGAGCAGTTCTTC.

The gene calls are TRBV6-6 and TRBJ2-7; 10 nucleotides line up with TRBD1. CDR1 is MNHNY and CDR2 is SVGAGI in the germline V gene (reference sequence). The CDR3 is 14 residues long. The V and J ends lost 6 bases and 3 bases, in that order; junction bases with no gene match: 5. CDR3 in DNA: TGTGCCAGCAGGGAGACAGGGGGCGGCTACGAGCAGTACTTC. This encodes CASRETGGGYEQYF.

V gene TRBV11-2 combines with J gene TRBJ2-7; 14 positions match TRBD2. V gave up 5 bases and J gave up 6 bases; unmatched junction bases: 9. Germline V lookup: CDR1 SGHAT, CDR2 FQNNGV. There are 16 residues in the CDR3. The CDR3 region is CASSGSGTSGSGEQYF. CDR3 DNA sequence: TGTGCCAGCAGCGGCTCCGGGACTAGCGGGAGCGGCGAGCAGTACTTC.

This chain links TRBV19 with TRBJ2-5; D gene uncertain. V lost 7 bases and J 7 bases, leaving 16 bases between the germline ends. Germline loops: CDR1 LNHDA, CDR2 SQIVND (reference sequence). The CDR3 has 13 amino acids. The CDR3 DNA sequence: TGTGCCAGTACCCCCCATGGGCCAGGGACCCAGTACTTC. Translating it yields CASTPHGPGTQYF.

The J gene is TRBJ1-6, the V gene TRBV7-9, with D unclear. CDR3 size: 13 residues. The V and J ends lost 11 bases and 0 bases respectively, with 8 bases between them. Per the germline V gene, CDR1 is SEHNR and CDR2 is FQNEAQ (reference sequence). CDR3 amino acids: CAGGSSYNSPLHF. The CDR3 nucleotides are TGTGCCGGCGGGAGCTCCTATAATTCACCCCTCCACTTT.

The chain recombines TRBV4-3 with TRBJ1-1, with unresolved D. Germline V gene data show CDR1 as LGHNA and CDR2 as YSLEER. V dropped 0 bases and J dropped 9 bases, with 11 bases sitting between them. CDR3 length: 13 amino acids. The CDR3: CASSQERSLKAFF. The CDR3 nucleotides read TGCGCCAGCAGCCAAGAACGGAGTCTAAAAGCTTTCTTT.

This clone occurred a few times. The CDR3: CASSQDRPPREKLFF. The CDR3 DNA is TGCGCCAGCAGCCAAGATCGGCCCCCTAGAGAAAAACTGTTTTTT. The chain couples TRBV4-3 to TRBJ1-4; D unresolved. This CDR3 has 15 residues. The germline V and J ends were trimmed by 0 bases and 8 bases, with 13 bases remaining between them. The V gene's germline CDR1 is LGHNA and CDR2 YSLEER.

The CDR3 DNA follows: TGCGCCAGCGGACCGGGACAGGGAGAAAAACTGTTTTTT. This encodes CASGPGQGEKLFF. The rearrangement joins TRBV4-1 to TRBJ1-4, with 9 bases lining up with TRBD1. This CDR3 has 13 residues. V shed 8 bases, J shed 8 bases, and the junction held 6 bases outside the gene matches. Looked up from germline, CDR1 is MGHRA and CDR2 is YSYEKL.

The chain carries TRBV6-2 or TRBV6-3 and TRBJ2-5, with TRBD1 matching over 9 bases. CDR3 length equals 16 residues. Germline CDR1 reads MNHEY; CDR2 reads SVGEGT. The junction had 10 bases not matched to a gene; V was cut back by 6 bases and J by 2 bases. The CDR3 DNA reads TGTGCCAGCAGCTTAAGGTCCGGGACAGGGCAAGAGACCCAGTACTTC. As protein: CASSLRSGTGQETQYF.

This sequence joins TRBV12-5 and TRBJ2-7; 7 bases align to TRBD1. V lost 5 bases, J lost 7 bases, and 2 bases stayed unmatched. The CDR3 contains 11 residues. Germline V gene sequence: CDR1 LGHNT, CDR2 FRNRAP. The CDR3 is CASGARGEQYF. The CDR3 nucleotides read TGTGCTAGTGGTGCCAGGGGGGAGCAGTACTTC. Full variable domain (outside the CDR3, taken from reference TRBV12-5 and TRBJ2-7): DARVTQTPRHKVTEMGQEVTMRCQPILGHNTVFWYRQTMMQGLELLAYFRNRAPLDDSGMPKDRFSAEMPDATLATLKIQPSEPRDSAVYFCASGARGEQYFGPGTRLTVT.